A selection of T cell receptor beta chains follows, all from one sample in a study of blood T cell repertoires in COVID-19. The table came from immunoSEQ multiplex PCR; TCRdb's copy has only in-frame clones and leaves some out. Of over 200,000 clones in the sample, around 80% were seen once. Material for sequencing was peripheral blood. Receptor source: a human donor in a cohort sampled during active COVID-19. Both conserved end residues are trimmed from each CDR3.

v_gene: TRBV6-2/TRBV6-3
CDR3aa: ASSYDSRDRSYEQY

v_gene: TRBV9
CDR3aa: ASSVGQGNTGELF

v_gene: TRBV6-5
CDR3aa: ASSYSAGGGYGYT

v_gene: TRBV7-3
CDR3aa: ASSHSGGELF

v_gene: TRBV5-1
CDR3aa: ASSLGQGITDTQY

v_gene: TRBV2
CDR3aa: ASSPGLAGRVSTDTQY

v_gene: TRBV4-3
CDR3aa: ASSLGRRDEAF

v_gene: TRBV7-2
CDR3aa: ASSTVQGSSYNSPLH

v_gene: TRBV6-5
CDR3aa: ASSSLTSGRPYEQY

v_gene: TRBV28
CDR3aa: ASYGYEAF

v_gene: TRBV4-1
CDR3aa: ASSRGQGTDTQY